These T cell receptor beta chains were read from a single sample in a study of graft-versus-host responses after intestinal transplantation. The table came from immunoSEQ multiplex PCR; TCRdb's copy has only in-frame clones and leaves some out. The sample has 20,000 to 25,000 clones, around 80% seen once. This sample comprised ileum tissue, obtained 12 days after intestinal transplant. The receptors originated from a human patient who received an intestinal transplant, so some T cells may come from the graft donor. The CDR3 runs from the conserved cysteine through the conserved F or W. D genes are given only for firm matches. Clone size, where shown, is once, few, many, or a class for clones that have expanded.

v_call	d_call	clone_size	j_call	cdr3_aa	cdr3_nt
TRBV21-1	NA	NA	TRBJ2-1	CASSKGRWIFSGGRTDEQFF	TGTGCCAGCAGCAAAGGGAGGTGGATCTTTAGCGGGGGGAGGACGGATGAGCAGTTCTTC
TRBV5-1	NA	NA	TRBJ1-5	CASIAGSRGQPQHF	TGCGCCAGCATTGCCGGGTCGCGGGGTCAGCCCCAGCATTTT
TRBV6-5	NA	few	TRBJ2-3	CASSYEGGGPDTQYF	TGTGCCAGCAGTTATGAGGGGGGGGGCCCAGATACGCAGTATTTT
TRBV7-9	NA	NA	TRBJ1-5	CASSTSRVSESNQPQHF	TGTGCCAGCAGCACTAGCAGGGTGAGCGAGAGCAATCAGCCCCAGCATTTT
TRBV19	TRBD1	NA	TRBJ1-4	CASTSATGGEKLFF	TGTGCCAGTACCTCAGCGACAGGGGGTGAAAAACTGTTTTTT
TRBV4-3	NA	NA	TRBJ1-4	CASSQADSTNEKLFF	TGCGCCAGCAGCCAGGCGGACTCGACTAATGAAAAACTGTTTTTT
TRBV19	TRBD1	NA	TRBJ2-1	CASSMSRQGAGNEQFF	TGTGCCAGTAGTATGAGTAGACAGGGGGCCGGCAATGAGCAGTTCTTC
TRBV11-2	NA	NA	TRBJ2-2	CASSSPEGGLAGTGELFF	TGTGCCAGCAGCTCACCCGAGGGGGGGCTAGCCGGCACCGGGGAGCTGTTTTTT
TRBV10-3	TRBD2	NA	TRBJ2-1	CAISELAGNEGEFF	TGTGCCATCAGTGAACTAGCGGGGAATGAGGGGGAGTTCTTC
TRBV5-1	NA	few	TRBJ1-6	CASSPGDLGNSPLHF	TGCGCCAGCAGCCCGGGGGACCTGGGGAATTCACCCCTCCACTTT
TRBV7-8	TRBD2	NA	TRBJ2-7	CASSFGLAGGEQYF	TGTGCCAGCAGCTTCGGACTAGCGGGGGGCGAGCAGTACTTC
TRBV7-7	NA	NA	TRBJ2-3	CASSLRGGARDTQYF	TGTGCTAGCAGCTTAAGAGGGGGGGCAAGAGATACGCAGTATTTT
TRBV7-3	NA	NA	TRBJ2-2	CASGSGFNTGELFF	TGTGCCAGCGGGAGCGGCTTTAACACCGGGGAGCTGTTTTTT
TRBV7-3	NA	NA	TRBJ2-7	CASSLRRSPSLEYF	TGTGCCAGCAGCTTAAGGCGTTCGCCTAGCCTGGAGTACTTC
TRBV5-4	NA	NA	TRBJ2-7	CASSLASSGIYEQYF	TGTGCCAGCAGCTTGGCGTCGTCGGGGATCTACGAGCAGTACTTC
TRBV5-4	NA	NA	TRBJ1-3	CASSPQRRNTIYF	TGTGCCAGCAGCCCTCAGCGCCGGAACACCATATATTTT
TRBV7-2	TRBD1	medium-sized	TRBJ2-1	CASSTGQGRRNEQFF	TGTGCCAGCAGCACGGGACAGGGTCGGCGCAATGAGCAGTTCTTC
TRBV5-6	NA	NA	TRBJ2-5	CASSLASGWETQYF	TGTGCCAGCAGCCTTGCATCCGGGTGGGAGACCCAGTACTTC
TRBV7-8	NA	NA	TRBJ1-5	CASWDGGNQPQHF	TGTGCCAGCTGGGACGGGGGAAATCAGCCCCAGCATTTT
TRBV9	TRBD2	NA	TRBJ2-1	CASSAPLAGGPPNEQFF	TGTGCCAGCAGCGCTCCCCTAGCGGGGGGGCCCCCCAATGAGCAGTTCTTC
TRBV5-1	TRBD2	NA	TRBJ2-2	CASSLTGLAYTGELFF	TGCGCCAGCAGCTTGACGGGACTAGCATACACCGGGGAGCTGTTTTTT
TRBV2	NA	once	TRBJ1-6	CASTASSSYNSPLHF	TGTGCCAGCACGGCCTCTAGCTCCTATAATTCACCCCTCCACTTT
TRBV5-5	TRBD2	NA	TRBJ2-1	CASTGGGLAGSLVYNEQFF	TGTGCCAGCACCGGCGGAGGACTAGCGGGATCCCTAGTCTACAATGAGCAGTTCTTC
TRBV25-1	TRBD2	NA	TRBJ2-1	CASSEYGLAGGLYNEQFF	TGTGCCAGCAGTGAATATGGGCTAGCGGGGGGCCTCTACAATGAGCAGTTCTTC
TRBV2	TRBD2	once	TRBJ2-3	CASSEWTSGAGDTQYF	TGTGCCAGCAGTGAGTGGACTAGCGGGGCGGGAGATACGCAGTATTTT
TRBV9	NA	NA	TRBJ2-1	CASSVARGKNEQFF	TGTGCCAGCAGCGTAGCCCGGGGAAAAAATGAGCAGTTCTTC
TRBV11-3	TRBD2	NA	TRBJ2-2	CASSLGVAGENTGELFF	TGTGCCAGCAGCTTAGGGGTGGCGGGGGAGAACACCGGGGAGCTGTTTTTT
TRBV21-1	NA	NA	TRBJ2-7	CASSKAEGYDYEQYF	TGTGCCAGCAGCAAAGCGGAGGGCTACGACTACGAGCAGTACTTC
TRBV4-1	NA	NA	TRBJ2-1	CASSSGGEQFF	TGCGCCAGCAGCTCAGGAGGTGAGCAGTTCTTC
TRBV13	NA	NA	TRBJ2-1	CASSLGDSRGDEQFF	TGTGCCAGCAGCTTAGGGGACTCACGTGGGGATGAGCAGTTCTTC
TRBV6-5	TRBD1	few	TRBJ1-5	CASSGGTGFNQPQHF	TGTGCCAGCAGTGGGGGGACAGGCTTCAATCAGCCCCAGCATTTT
TRBV10-3	TRBD1	NA	TRBJ1-1	CAISARTGGTEAFF	TGTGCCATCAGTGCCAGGACAGGAGGGACTGAAGCTTTCTTT
TRBV5-4	TRBD2	NA	TRBJ2-3	CASSLWIAGVTDTQYF	TGTGCCAGCAGCTTGTGGATAGCGGGGGTCACAGATACGCAGTATTTT
TRBV2	TRBD2	NA	TRBJ2-3	CASSPSGVTDTQYF	TGTGCCAGCAGTCCTAGCGGGGTCACAGATACGCAGTATTTT
TRBV29-1	NA	NA	TRBJ1-3	CSVVGGGLGNTIYF	TGCAGCGTTGTAGGGGGGGGGCTTGGAAACACCATATATTTT
TRBV7-9	NA	NA	TRBJ2-3	CASSLVYRAADTQYF	TGTGCCAGCAGCTTAGTCTACAGGGCGGCAGATACGCAGTATTTT
TRBV15	NA	NA	TRBJ2-1	CATSRRPRGVDEQFF	TGTGCCACCAGCAGACGACCCAGGGGGGTGGATGAGCAGTTCTTC
TRBV2	NA	NA	TRBJ1-2	CASSERRRNYGYTF	TGTGCCAGCAGTGAAAGGCGCAGGAACTATGGCTACACCTTC
TRBV4-2	TRBD2	few	TRBJ2-1	CASSPPGTSGVNEQFF	TGTGCCAGCAGCCCCCCGGGGACTAGCGGGGTCAATGAGCAGTTCTTC
TRBV6-5	TRBD1	NA	TRBJ2-7	CASSSTGYEQYF	TGTGCCAGCAGTTCGACAGGGTACGAGCAGTACTTC
TRBV13	TRBD2	NA	TRBJ2-7	CASSFRLAGSYEQYF	TGTGCCAGCAGCTTCCGCCTAGCGGGATCCTACGAGCAGTACTTC
TRBV6-5	NA	NA	TRBJ1-2	CASSEAQVYGYTF	TGTGCCAGCAGTGAAGCGCAAGTCTATGGCTACACCTTC
TRBV7-9	TRBD2	few	TRBJ2-1	CASSFSPFGGEIYNEQFF	TGTGCCAGCAGCTTTTCCCCATTTGGGGGGGAAATCTACAATGAGCAGTTCTTC
TRBV7-3	TRBD2	NA	TRBJ2-1	CASGLAGGNEQFF	TGTGCCAGCGGACTAGCGGGGGGTAATGAGCAGTTCTTC
TRBV19	TRBD1	once	TRBJ1-2	CASSILQGANGYTF	TGTGCCAGTAGTATCCTACAGGGGGCGAATGGCTACACCTTC
TRBV18	NA	NA	TRBJ2-7	CASSPLAAHEQYF	TGTGCCAGCTCACCACTAGCGGCCCACGAGCAGTACTTC
TRBV7-3	NA	NA	TRBJ1-1	CASSLWVRTEAFF	TGTGCCAGCAGCCTATGGGTGAGGACTGAAGCTTTCTTT
TRBV27	TRBD2	NA	TRBJ2-5	CASRRTGSPGLAGAYQETQYF	TGTGCCAGCAGGCGGACAGGTTCTCCGGGACTAGCGGGAGCCTACCAAGAGACCCAGTACTTC
TRBV7-9	NA	NA	TRBJ2-3	CATHGGGLVQYF	TGTGCCACCCATGGGGGAGGCCTGGTGCAGTATTTT
TRBV6-5	TRBD2	once	TRBJ2-1	CASSRTSWDEQFF	TGTGCCAGCAGTAGGACTAGCTGGGATGAGCAGTTCTTC
TRBV7-2	NA	NA	TRBJ2-1	CASSLVPRGNEQFF	TGTGCCAGCAGCTTAGTGCCGAGAGGGAATGAGCAGTTCTTC
TRBV28	NA	NA	TRBJ1-5	CASRLEDQPQHF	TGTGCCAGCAGGCTAGAGGATCAGCCCCAGCATTTT
TRBV4-2	TRBD2	NA	TRBJ2-2	CASSQGSSGPFGELFF	TGTGCCAGCAGCCAGGGGTCTAGCGGCCCGTTCGGGGAGCTGTTTTTT
TRBV11-1	TRBD2	few	TRBJ2-1	CASSLGTSGGNNEQFF	TGTGCCAGCAGCTTAGGTACTAGCGGAGGGAACAATGAGCAGTTCTTC
TRBV27	NA	NA	TRBJ1-1	CASRPQLNTEAFF	TGTGCCAGCAGGCCCCAGTTGAACACTGAAGCTTTCTTT